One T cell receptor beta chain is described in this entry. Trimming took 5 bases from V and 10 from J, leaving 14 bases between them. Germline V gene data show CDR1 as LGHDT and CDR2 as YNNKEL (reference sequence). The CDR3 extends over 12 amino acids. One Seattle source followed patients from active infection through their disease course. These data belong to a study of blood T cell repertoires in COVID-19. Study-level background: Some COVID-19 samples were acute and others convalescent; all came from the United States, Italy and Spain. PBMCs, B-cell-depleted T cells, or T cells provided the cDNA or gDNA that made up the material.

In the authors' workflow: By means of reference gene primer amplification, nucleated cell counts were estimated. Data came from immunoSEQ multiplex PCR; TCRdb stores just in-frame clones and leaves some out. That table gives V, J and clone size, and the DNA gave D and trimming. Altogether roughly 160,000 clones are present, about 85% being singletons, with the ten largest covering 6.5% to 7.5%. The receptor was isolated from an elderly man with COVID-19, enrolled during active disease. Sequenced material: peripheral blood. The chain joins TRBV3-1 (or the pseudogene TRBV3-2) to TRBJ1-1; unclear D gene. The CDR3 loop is CASSGGESVAFF. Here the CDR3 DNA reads TGTGCCAGCAGCGGCGGAGAAAGCGTAGCTTTCTTT.